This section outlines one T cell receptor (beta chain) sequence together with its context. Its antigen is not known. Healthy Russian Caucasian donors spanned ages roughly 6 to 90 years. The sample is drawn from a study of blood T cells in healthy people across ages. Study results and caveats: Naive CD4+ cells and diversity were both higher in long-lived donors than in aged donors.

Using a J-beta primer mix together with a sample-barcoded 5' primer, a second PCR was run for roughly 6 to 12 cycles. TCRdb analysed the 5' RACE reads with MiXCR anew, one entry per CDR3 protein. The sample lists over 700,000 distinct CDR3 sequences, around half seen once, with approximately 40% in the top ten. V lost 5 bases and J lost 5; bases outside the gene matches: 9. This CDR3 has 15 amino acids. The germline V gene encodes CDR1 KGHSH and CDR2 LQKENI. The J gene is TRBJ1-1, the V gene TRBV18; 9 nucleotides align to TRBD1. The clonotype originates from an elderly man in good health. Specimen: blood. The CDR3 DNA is TGTGCCAGCTCAGGCTCCGGGACAGGGAGTACTGAAGCTTTCTTT. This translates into CASSGSGTGSTEAFF.